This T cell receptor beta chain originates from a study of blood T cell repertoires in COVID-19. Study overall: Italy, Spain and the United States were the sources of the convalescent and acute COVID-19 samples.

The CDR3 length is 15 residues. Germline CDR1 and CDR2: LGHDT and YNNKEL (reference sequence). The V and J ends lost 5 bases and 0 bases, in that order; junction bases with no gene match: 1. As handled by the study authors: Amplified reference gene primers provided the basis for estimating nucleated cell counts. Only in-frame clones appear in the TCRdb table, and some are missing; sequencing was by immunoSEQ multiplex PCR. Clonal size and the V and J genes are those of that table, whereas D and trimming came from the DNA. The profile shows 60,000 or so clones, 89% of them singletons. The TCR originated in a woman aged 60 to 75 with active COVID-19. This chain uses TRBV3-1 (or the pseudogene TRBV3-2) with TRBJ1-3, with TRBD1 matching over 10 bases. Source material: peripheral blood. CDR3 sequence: CASSGQGDSGNTIYF. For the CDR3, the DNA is TGTGCCAGCAGCGGACAGGGGGACTCTGGAAACACCATATATTTT.